Below, 5 T cell receptor beta chains from the same sample are listed, as sequenced in a study of blood T cells in healthy people across ages. Primed by a sample-barcoded 5' primer and a J-beta primer mix, a second PCR proceeded for about 6 to 11 cycles. In TCRdb, the 5' RACE reads were re-called with MiXCR into one record per CDR3 protein. The sample contains roughly 1,300,000 distinct CDR3 sequences, roughly 59% of which appear only once. The sample taken for sequencing was blood. The receptors were sampled from a man younger than 35 in good health.

V usage is TRBV29-1 and J usage is TRBJ1-2; D remains ambiguous. The CDR3 runs to 15 residues. Per germline, CDR1 SQVTM and CDR2 ANQGSEA. The V end was cut by 3 bases, the J end by 6 bases, with 20 bases between. The CDR3 spells CSVDPGSGDLNGYTF. CDR3 sequence (DNA): TGCAGCGTTGATCCGGGGTCTGGCGACCTGAATGGCTACACCTTC.

This clonotype was seen a few times. This chain joins TRBV6-5 and TRBJ2-5, with TRBD2 as a possible D gene (5 bases). The CDR3 sequence is 12 residues long. Germline CDR1 and CDR2: MNHEY and SVGAGI. V was pared by 7 bases and J by 5 bases, with 11 bases between. The CDR3 protein is CASTSWEETQYF. The CDR3 coding sequence is TGTGCCAGCACCTCCTGGGAGGAGACCCAGTACTTC.

The chain has TRBV18 and TRBJ2-5; D not resolved. The tail of the sequence fits TRBJ2-7 better, so the J call may be wrong. Per the germline V gene, CDR1 is KGHSH and CDR2 is LQKENI. The CDR3 consists of 16 residues. CDR3 bases: TGTGCCAGCTCACCATCCCCCCAGGCCACTTTTTACGAGCAGTACTTC. Its translation is CASSPSPQATFYEQYF.

This chain joins TRBV7-9 and TRBJ1-1, with D perhaps TRBD1 (5 bases). Trimming removed 7 bases from V and 0 bases from J, with 24 bases in between. The CDR3 extends over 18 amino acids. Per the germline V gene, CDR1 is SEHNR and CDR2 is FQNEAQ (reference sequence). The CDR3 DNA follows: TGTGCCAGCACCCAAATTGAGGGGCGCAGGTTTTTGAACACTGAAGCTTTCTTT. Translating gives CASTQIEGRRFLNTEAFF.

The chain recombines TRBV4-1 with TRBJ2-7, with a weak D call TRBD1 (6 bases). V was clipped by 0 bases and J by 7 bases, with 16 bases between them. This CDR3 spans 15 amino acids. Germline V gene data show CDR1 as MGHRA and CDR2 as YSYEKL. The CDR3: CASSQEGAGGDEQYF. CDR3 sequence (DNA): TGCGCCAGCAGCCAAGAGGGGGCTGGCGGTGATGAGCAGTACTTC.